In this sample, the clone carrying this T cell receptor (beta chain) turned up many times. Antigen unknown. These data are taken from a study of T-cell reconstitution after alpha-beta-depleted transplantation in children. Overall study findings and caveats: Counts and diversity of T cells one year after transplant came mostly from newly produced T cells. By about two months after transplant, alpha-beta T cells reportedly arose from several hundred graft clones that had expanded. Surviving recipient cells, namely T cells and thymic progenitors, were the source of high day-60 TCRbeta diversity in some patients.

It was with unique molecular identifiers that the TCRbeta library was prepared. TCRdb passed the PCR reads through MiXCR, listing each CDR3 protein once. In the table there are some 200,000 distinct CDR3 sequences, under 8.5% of which are singletons. Here the sequenced sample was PBMCs, mostly from graft donor cells, taken 360 days after TCRalphabeta/CD19-depleted stem cell transplant. This TCR came from a male patient aged 2-9 years who had a stem cell transplant for acute myeloid leukemia, so the T cells may come from the graft donor.

The CDR3 region has the DNA TGCGCCAGCAGCTTGGGACCCAGTGGCCTCAATGAGCAGTTCTTC. It specifies CASSLGPSGLNEQFF. The V call is TRBV5-1, the J call TRBJ2-1; D not certain. The germline V gene encodes CDR1 SGHRS and CDR2 YFSETQ. There are 15 residues in the CDR3. Deletions cut 0 bases from V and 6 bases from J, with 13 bases between.